This T cell receptor beta chain comes out of a study of Graves' ophthalmopathy and Graves' hyperthyroidism. Findings of the study overall: Ophthalmopathy and stable hyperthyroidism were discriminated by a 13-signature model, with roughly 86% sensitivity and 70% to 84% specificity.

V shed 3 bases and J shed 9 bases, with 15 bases lying between them. The CDR3 loop spans 13 amino acids. Turning to this clonotype: Its antigen is as yet unknown.

Clinicians diagnosed using symptoms, serum thyroxine, TRAb, thyroid ultrasound and orbital computed tomography. TCR beta CDR3 amplification used RNA transcripts. Following a first-round RT-PCR that used HTBI primers, a second-round multiplex PCR was carried out. MiXCR was run by TCRdb on the multiplex PCR reads, yielding one entry per CDR3 protein. The table includes around 600,000 distinct CDR3 sequences, just over 40% detected once. The specimen was peripheral blood. This clonotype was sampled from an adult man with Graves' ophthalmopathy. The rearrangement uses TRBV12-3 or TRBV12-4 and TRBJ2-7, with D hard to call. The CDR3 bases are TGTGCCAGCAGTTTGGATGGAATCGACGGGCAGTACTTC. Translation gives CASSLDGIDGQYF.